A selection of T cell receptor beta chains follows, all from one sample in a study of OX40 agonist ivuxolimab in advanced cancers. TCRdb's table, derived via immunoSEQ multiplex PCR, lists solely in-frame clones and lacks some. In the table there are nearly 25,000 clones, roughly 80% of which are singletons. The specimen was CD4+ or CD8+ T cells sorted from blood, collected in a trial of the OX40 agonist ivuxolimab. These receptors were obtained from an adult with an advanced solid tumor such as melanoma, head and neck, liver or kidney cancer. Each CDR3 is given with its conserved first and last residue. D genes are given only for firm matches. The size field is filled for only some rows; it gives once, few, many or a size class.

V	length	size	D	J	CDR3	DNA
TRBV29-1	14	-	-	TRBJ1-1	CSAQVSGSNTEAFF	TGCAGCGCCCAAGTATCCGGATCGAACACTGAAGCTTTCTTT
TRBV6-5	16	-	TRBD2	TRBJ2-5	CASSYLGLAGAETQYF	TGTGCCAGCAGTTACTTGGGACTAGCGGGGGCAGAGACCCAGTACTTC
TRBV4-1	16	-	TRBD1	TRBJ1-1	CASSQGQGVGDTEAFF	TGCGCCAGCAGCCAAGGACAGGGAGTAGGAGACACTGAAGCTTTCTTT
TRBV7-3	15	-	-	TRBJ2-7	CASSPVEESSYEQYF	TGCGCCAGCAGCCCTGTGGAGGAAAGCTCCTACGAGCAGTACTTC
TRBV20-1	10	-	-	TRBJ2-5	CSAPQKTQYF	TGCAGTGCTCCCCAAAAGACCCAGTACTTC
TRBV7-9	16	-	TRBD2	TRBJ2-1	CASSSRLAGGRNEQFF	TGTGCCAGCAGCTCAAGACTAGCGGGGGGGCGGAATGAGCAGTTCTTC
TRBV6-1	17	-	-	TRBJ1-6	CASSAFITGTSGSPLHF	TGTGCCAGCAGTGCGTTTATCACAGGGACTTCAGGCTCACCCCTCCACTTT
TRBV4-2	16	few	TRBD2	TRBJ2-5	CASSPTGLAGEETQYF	TGTGCCAGCAGCCCAACTGGACTAGCGGGGGAAGAGACCCAGTACTTC
TRBV27	14	-	-	TRBJ2-1	CASSLLQGHNEQFF	TGTGCCAGCAGTTTACTACAGGGACACAATGAGCAGTTCTTC
TRBV5-1	16	once	TRBD1	TRBJ2-2	CASSLGGQGPTGELFF	TGCGCCAGCAGCTTGGGGGGACAGGGACCCACCGGGGAGCTGTTTTTT
TRBV7-8	15	once	TRBD2	TRBJ2-7	CASSLVAGVYYEQYF	TGTGCCAGCAGCTTAGTAGCGGGGGTTTACTACGAGCAGTACTTC
TRBV30	13	-	TRBD1	TRBJ1-1	CALPRQGSTEAFF	TGTGCCTTACCTAGACAGGGGAGCACTGAAGCTTTCTTT
TRBV2	15	-	-	TRBJ2-2	CASSPRGAGTGELFF	TGTGCCAGCAGCCCCCGTGGGGCCGGGACCGGGGAGCTGTTTTTT
TRBV9	14	once	-	TRBJ1-1	CASSTSTGNTEAFF	TGTGCCAGCAGCACATCGACGGGAAACACTGAAGCTTTCTTT
TRBV28	16	-	TRBD1	TRBJ2-7	CASSLSDRGQSYEQYF	TGTGCCAGCAGTTTATCGGACAGGGGGCAATCCTACGAGCAGTACTTC
TRBV19	17	-	TRBD1	TRBJ1-5	CASSLVLTGDLTQPQHF	TGTGCCAGTAGCCTCGTTTTGACAGGGGATCTCACACAGCCCCAGCATTTT
TRBV21-1	13	-	-	TRBJ1-4	CASPRDRRRKTVF	TGTGCCAGCCCCCGGGACAGGCGTAGAAAAACTGTTTTT
TRBV2	14	few	TRBD1	TRBJ1-1	CASSELGGYTEAFF	TGTGCCAGCAGTGAACTAGGGGGCTATACTGAAGCTTTCTTT
TRBV30	14	few	-	TRBJ1-1	CAWRTGTGNTEAFF	TGTGCCTGGAGGACCGGGACTGGAAACACTGAAGCTTTCTTT
TRBV5-4	13	-	TRBD1	TRBJ1-2	CASSHDRGYGYTF	TGTGCCAGCAGCCACGACAGGGGGTATGGCTACACCTTC
TRBV28	16	-	TRBD2	TRBJ2-1	CASRPVGGGAYNEQFF	TGTGCCAGCAGACCCGTAGGCGGGGGGGCGTATAATGAGCAGTTCTTC
TRBV28	14	once	-	TRBJ2-2	CASLRDQNSGELFF	TGTGCCAGCCTCCGGGACCAGAACTCCGGGGAGCTGTTTTTT
TRBV6-5	15	-	-	TRBJ2-2	CASRRGTKNTGELFF	TGTGCCAGCAGGAGGGGGACAAAGAACACCGGGGAGCTGTTTTTT
TRBV7-9	15	-	TRBD1	TRBJ1-2	CASSLSGGGGYGYTF	TGTGCCAGCAGCTTATCTGGAGGGGGCGGGTATGGCTACACCTTC
TRBV9	16	-	TRBD1	TRBJ1-5	CASSVGPTGAVSAQHF	TGTGCCAGCAGCGTAGGTCCGACAGGGGCCGTATCAGCCCAGCATTTT
TRBV2	14	-	-	TRBJ2-3	CASSEGQLADTQYF	TGTGCCAGCAGTGAAGGGCAGCTGGCAGATACGCAGTATTTT
TRBV6-1	16	few	-	TRBJ1-3	CASSASSLWLGNTIYF	TGTGCCAGCAGTGCGTCAAGCTTATGGCTTGGAAACACCATATATTTT
TRBV15	15	-	TRBD1	TRBJ1-5	CATSRDKGANQPQHF	TGTGCCACCAGCAGAGATAAGGGGGCAAATCAGCCCCAGCATTTT
TRBV7-8	12	-	-	TRBJ1-2	CASSFGIGGYTF	TGTGCCAGCAGCTTCGGGATAGGTGGCTACACCTTC
TRBV6-1	15	few	TRBD1	TRBJ1-6	CASSGGQGTYSPLHF	TGTGCCAGCAGTGGGGGACAGGGGACGTATTCACCCCTCCACTTT
TRBV7-9	13	few	-	TRBJ2-7	CASSGTPTYEQYF	TGTGCCAGCAGCGGGACACCGACCTACGAGCAGTACTTC
TRBV7-6	13	-	-	TRBJ1-1	CASSFGSGTEAFF	TGTGCCAGCAGCTTTGGTTCCGGCACTGAAGCTTTCTTT
TRBV27	18	-	-	TRBJ2-7	CASSLNHPGDRGGHEQYF	TGTGCCAGCAGTTTAAACCACCCGGGAGACAGGGGAGGGCACGAGCAGTACTTC
TRBV4-2	14	-	TRBD1	TRBJ1-1	CASSQGTGGIEAFF	TGTGCCAGCAGCCAAGGGACAGGGGGGATTGAAGCTTTCTTT
TRBV5-1	16	-	-	TRBJ2-7	CASSPSWGEFLYEQYF	TGCGCCAGCAGCCCCAGTTGGGGGGAATTCCTCTACGAGCAGTACTTC
TRBV7-8	14	once	-	TRBJ2-1	CASSLDIDYNEQFF	TGTGCCAGCAGCTTAGATATAGACTACAATGAGCAGTTCTTC
TRBV14	16	-	TRBD2	TRBJ2-1	CASSQTTSGGVGEQFF	TGTGCCAGCAGCCAAACTACTAGCGGGGGGGTCGGTGAGCAGTTCTTC
TRBV27	13	-	-	TRBJ1-2	CASSFRGKSGYTF	TGTGCCAGCAGTTTCAGAGGGAAATCTGGCTACACCTTC
TRBV30	13	-	-	TRBJ1-1	CAWSVGTTREAFF	TGTGCCTGGAGTGTGGGGACAACAAGAGAAGCTTTCTTT
TRBV5-1	14	-	-	TRBJ1-2	CASSSLQANYGYTF	TGCGCCAGCAGCTCGCTACAGGCTAACTATGGCTACACCTTC
TRBV6-5	13	few	-	TRBJ1-1	CASSWGSRTEAFF	TGTGCCAGCAGCTGGGGGTCGAGGACTGAAGCTTTCTTT
TRBV6-5	13	-	TRBD1	TRBJ1-2	CASREGADYGYTF	TGTGCCAGTCGTGAGGGGGCCGACTATGGCTACACCTTC
TRBV6-1	16	-	TRBD2	TRBJ2-3	CASSVQGLAPTDTQYF	TGTGCCAGCAGTGTGCAGGGACTAGCCCCCACAGATACGCAGTATTTT
TRBV2	14	few	TRBD1	TRBJ2-5	CASSQDRGMETQYF	TGTGCCAGCAGTCAGGACAGGGGGATGGAGACCCAGTACTTC
TRBV6-1	15	-	-	TRBJ2-2	CASSEVDRVTGELFF	TGTGCCAGCAGTGAAGTTGATCGGGTCACCGGGGAGCTGTTTTTT
TRBV19	15	-	-	TRBJ2-5	CASSMSAGQQETQYF	TGTGCCAGTAGTATGTCTGCGGGACAGCAAGAGACCCAGTACTTC
TRBV14	13	-	-	TRBJ2-7	CASSPRESYEQYF	TGTGCCAGCAGCCCCAGGGAATCCTACGAGCAGTACTTC
TRBV6-1	15	-	TRBD1	TRBJ1-2	CASSQGDRATYGYTF	TGTGCCAGCAGTCAAGGAGACAGGGCTACTTATGGCTACACCTTC
TRBV5-6	15	few	-	TRBJ2-4	CASRLRNLAKNIQYF	TGTGCCAGCAGGCTCAGGAACCTAGCCAAAAACATTCAGTACTTC
TRBV9	14	few	-	TRBJ2-2	CASSPGGHTGELFF	TGTGCCAGCAGCCCCGGGGGCCACACCGGGGAGCTGTTTTTT
TRBV29-1	11	-	-	TRBJ2-5	CSTGTSYGQYF	TGCAGCACTGGGACATCCTACGGGCAGTACTTC
TRBV4-1	14	few	TRBD1	TRBJ1-4	CASSQGTGFEKLFF	TGCGCCAGCAGCCAAGGGACAGGTTTTGAAAAACTGTTTTTT
TRBV10-2	12	-	-	TRBJ2-1	CASSDLYNEQFF	TGCGCCAGCAGTGACCTCTACAATGAGCAGTTCTTC
TRBV2	18	-	TRBD1	TRBJ1-6	CASSERGGQRLYNSPLHF	TGTGCCAGCAGTGAACGGGGGGGACAGAGGTTGTATAATTCACCCCTCCACTTT
TRBV6-5	15	-	-	TRBJ1-2	CASSYSRIPSYGYTF	TGTGCCAGCAGTTACTCACGGATTCCTAGCTATGGCTACACCTTC